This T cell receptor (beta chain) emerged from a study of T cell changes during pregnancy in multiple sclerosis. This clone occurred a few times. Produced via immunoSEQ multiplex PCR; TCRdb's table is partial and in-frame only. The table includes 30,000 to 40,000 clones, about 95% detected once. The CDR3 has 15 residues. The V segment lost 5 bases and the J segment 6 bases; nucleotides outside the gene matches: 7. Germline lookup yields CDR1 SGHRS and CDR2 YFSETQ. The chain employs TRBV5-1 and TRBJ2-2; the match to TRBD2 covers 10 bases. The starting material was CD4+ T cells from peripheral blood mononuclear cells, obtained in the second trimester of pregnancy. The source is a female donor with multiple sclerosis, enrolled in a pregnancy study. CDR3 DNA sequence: TGCGCCAGCAGGCCTACTAGCGGGGACGCCGGGGAGCTGTTTTTT. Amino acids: CASRPTSGDAGELFF.